This entry features one TCR beta chain sequence. The target antigen is unknown. Libraries were prepared by immunoSEQ multiplex PCR; TCRdb keeps only in-frame clonotypes and omits some of them. This sample has 150,000 or so clones, with roughly nine tenths found just once. The data are from a study of T cell responses to AZD1222 COVID-19 vaccine. Trimming took off 2 bases at V and 2 bases at J, with 4 bases between the two ends. The CDR3 runs to 13 residues. The study's findings and limits: Vaccine-associated CD4 TCRs ranged over spike, dominating at 160-218 and 743-854. Baseline testing showed seropositivity in only six or seven AZD1222 recipients. In a largely white British group with more females than males, clonal diversity was possibly underestimated.

The sequence derives from an adult in good health. This sample comprised peripheral blood, obtained on day 0 of MenACWY control vaccination. The genes are TRBV12-3 or TRBV12-4 and TRBJ2-1; unclear D gene. The CDR3 spells CASSLRAYNEQFF. The DNA for the CDR3 is TGTGCCAGCAGTTTAAGAGCCTACAATGAGCAGTTCTTC.